This TCR beta chain appears in the sequencing data of a study of T-cell memory formation after mild COVID-19. Each CDR3 protein gets one entry after TCRdb re-called the 5' RACE reads with MiXCR. The sample consists of fewer than 150,000 distinct CDR3 sequences, 20% to 25% of them appearing once. The CDR3 contains 15 residues. CDR1 is SGDLS and CDR2 is YYNGEE in the germline V gene. The J segment lost 4 bases and the V segment lost 3 bases, leaving 2 bases of the junction unmatched. This chain joins TRBV9 and TRBJ2-2; 11 nucleotides agree with TRBD2. The receptor was isolated from a man between 18 and 35 years old who had mild COVID-19 (a few samples of this study predate the infection). Cell type and time point are not known. The sample taken for sequencing was PBMCs or a T cell subset sorted from them (not recorded which). CDR3 nucleotide sequence: TGTGCCAGCAGCGATAGCGGGGGGGCCACCGGGGAGCTGTTTTTT. Its protein is CASSDSGGATGELFF. Full variable domain (outside the CDR3, taken from reference TRBV9 and TRBJ2-2): DSGVTQTPKHLITATGQRVTLRCSPRSGDLSVYWYQQSLDQGLQFLIQYYNGEERAKGNILERFSAQQFPDLHSELNLSSLELGDSALYFCASSDSGGATGELFFGEGSRLTVL.